Shown below are 24 T cell receptor beta chains from a single sample sequenced in a study of post-analysis software for immune sequencing data. Their antigens are not known. Study-wide results and limits: In patients, TRBV5-6, TRBV5-1 and TRBV20-1 belonged to roughly five TRBV segments found more frequently than in controls.

Incorporated into the TCR beta cDNA libraries were unique molecular identifiers, which served to reduce PCR and sequencing biases. TCRdb redid the calling of the PCR reads with MiXCR, one entry per CDR3 protein. The profile shows 700,000 to 800,000 distinct CDR3 sequences, about 27% of them singletons. Sequenced input: blood. These receptors were obtained from a girl aged 10 to 17 with multiple sclerosis.

This clonotype has only a few counts. The rearrangement joins TRBV3-1 to TRBJ2-1; 10 nucleotides line up with TRBD2. Trimming removed 7 bases from V and 2 bases from J; junction bases left unmatched: 5. CDR3 length equals 15 residues. The germline V gene has CDR1 LGHDT and CDR2 YNNKEL (reference sequence). The CDR3 region has the DNA TGTGCCAGCACCCTCGGACTAGCGGCCTACAATGAGCAGTTCTTC. It encodes CASTLGLAAYNEQFF.

The rearrangement links TRBV7-2 to TRBJ1-4; weak D call: TRBD1 (5 bases). The germline gives CDR1 SGHTA, CDR2 FQGNSA. Trimming shortened V by 5 bases and J by 10 bases, and 23 bases separated the two germline ends. CDR3 length: 16 residues. The CDR3 DNA reads TGTGCCAGCAGCCCTCCAATCACAGGCAACGTTGGAAAACTGTTTTTT. This gives the protein CASSPPITGNVGKLFF.

J is TRBJ2-7 and V is TRBV7-2, with a weak D call TRBD1 (6 bases). The V gene's germline CDR1 is SGHTA and CDR2 FQGNSA. Trimming took 5 bases from V and 10 from J, leaving 15 bases between them. This CDR3 contains 12 residues. The CDR3 is CASSPTMGAQYF. DNA for the CDR3: TGTGCCAGCAGCCCGACCATGGGGGCCCAGTACTTC.

The V and J genes are TRBV27 and TRBJ2-4; TRBD1 matches at 8 bases. CDR1 is MNHEY and CDR2 is SMNVEV in the germline V gene (reference sequence). V lost 9 bases, J lost 6 bases, and 10 bases stayed unmatched. There are 14 residues in the CDR3. CDR3 sequence reads: CASSQGEVGNIQYF. The CDR3 coding sequence is TGTGCCAGTTCACAGGGGGAAGTGGGAAACATTCAGTACTTC.

The rearrangement uses TRBV27 and TRBJ2-7; unclear D gene. Trimming removed 5 bases at V and 3 bases at J, with 20 bases between. There are 16 residues in the CDR3. CDR1 MNHEY and CDR2 SMNVEV come from the germline V gene (reference sequence). DNA for the CDR3: TGTGCCAGCAGTCCAGAGTTGGCAGTCTTGGGCTACGAGCAGTACTTC. Its protein product is CASSPELAVLGYEQYF.

V gene TRBV20-1 combines with J gene TRBJ2-1, with 7 bases identical to TRBD2. CDR3 size: 15 residues. The germline V gene has CDR1 DFQATT and CDR2 SNEGSKA (reference sequence). Trimming at V came to 6 bases and at J to 4 bases, leaving 12 bases not matched to a gene. In DNA, the CDR3 is TGCAGTGCGGGAGGACTAGTGGGGGGATACAATGAGCAGTTCTTC. Translating gives CSAGGLVGGYNEQFF.

The chain couples TRBV20-1 to TRBJ2-1; the match to TRBD1 covers 10 bases. Looked up from germline, CDR1 is DFQATT and CDR2 is SNEGSKA (reference sequence). The trim removed 0 bases at V and 3 bases at J, leaving 11 bases unmatched. The CDR3 spans 18 residues. The CDR3 loop reads CSAREWTGGRGGYNEQFF. The CDR3 region has the DNA TGCAGTGCTAGAGAATGGACAGGGGGTAGGGGAGGCTACAATGAGCAGTTCTTC.

This clonotype is a singleton in its sample. The V call is TRBV27, the J call TRBJ2-3, with unresolved D. The CDR3 consists of 12 residues. V lost 8 bases and J lost 4, with 10 bases in between. Germline V gives CDR1 MNHEY, CDR2 SMNVEV (reference sequence). Written as DNA, the CDR3 is TGTGCCAGCTGCCGGGTCCCAGATACGCAGTATTTT. This sequence encodes CASCRVPDTQYF.

V usage is TRBV20-1 and J usage is TRBJ2-7; D remains unclear. This CDR3 is 13 amino acids long. Germline-derived CDR1 and CDR2 are DFQATT and SNEGSKA (reference sequence). V was shortened by 2 bases and J by 3 bases, with 11 bases between the two germline ends. The CDR3 reads CSARNPGYYEQYF. CDR3 sequence (DNA): TGCAGTGCTAGAAATCCGGGCTACTACGAGCAGTACTTC.

CDR3 sequence: CATSAPGGTGRGEQFF. CDR3 DNA sequence: TGTGCCACCAGTGCCCCGGGAGGGACAGGGCGCGGTGAGCAGTTCTTC. The rearrangement links TRBV24-1 to TRBJ2-1, with D maybe TRBD1 (9 bases). CDR3 length: 16 amino acids. The germline V gene encodes CDR1 KGHDR and CDR2 SFDVKD. Trimming removed 5 bases from V and 9 bases from J, with 22 bases in between.

This clonotype was picked up a small number of times. CDR3 region: CASSIVPGQRNNEQFF. The CDR3 DNA is TGTGCCAGCAGCATAGTCCCGGGACAGAGAAACAATGAGCAGTTCTTC. The V gene is TRBV7-8, the J gene TRBJ2-1, with 7 bases aligning to TRBD1. CDR1 SGHVS and CDR2 FQNEAQ come from the germline V gene. Losses at the gene ends were 5 bases for V and 5 bases for J; bases not matched to a gene: 12. The CDR3 contains 16 residues.

The chain uses TRBV6-4 and TRBJ2-5, with unresolved D. The CDR3 contains 15 residues. Trimming shortened V by 5 bases and J by 11 bases, and 24 bases separated the two germline ends. Germline CDR1 and CDR2: MRHNA and SNTAGT. CDR3 loop: CASSPWRSSYNEQYF. The CDR3 DNA reads TGTGCCAGCAGTCCTTGGCGGAGCTCCTACAATGAGCAGTACTTC.

The chain carries TRBV7-2 and TRBJ2-6; no definite D call. Trimming stripped 4 bases from V and 1 base from J, with 20 bases between. The germline V gene encodes CDR1 SGHTA and CDR2 FQGNSA. This CDR3 is built from 19 residues. The CDR3 DNA sequence: TGTGCCAGCAGCTCCCAGGTAACGTGGACCCCTTCTGGGGCCAACGTCCTGACTTTC. Translation: CASSSQVTWTPSGANVLTF.

J is TRBJ2-5 and V is TRBV20-1; D is possibly TRBD1 (6 bases). Near its end, the DNA agrees better with TRBJ2-7, so the J call may be wrong. Germline values: CDR1 DFQATT, CDR2 SNEGSKA (reference sequence). The CDR3 contains 12 residues. CDR3 in amino acids: CSAPTDSDEQYF. The CDR3 DNA reads as TGCAGTGCGCCGACGGACAGCGACGAGCAGTACTTC.

This clonotype was seen only a few times. A read error may produce the germline difference seen at one junction end. This CDR3 is CASSLVALVGEQYF. The CDR3 DNA sequence: TGTGCCAGCAGCTTAGTGGCTCTAGTAGGCGAGCAGTACTTT. The V and J genes are TRBV7-2 and TRBJ2-7; D not resolved. Germline CDR1 SGHTA, CDR2 FQGNSA. This CDR3 is 14 amino acids long.

The chain recombines TRBV10-3 with TRBJ2-5, with D hard to call. V lost 9 bases and J 5 bases, leaving 16 bases between the germline ends. The CDR3 length is 13 residues. Germline CDR1 reads ENHRY; CDR2 reads SYGVKD. The CDR3 sequence is CAMGSTFGETQYF. The CDR3 DNA reads as TGTGCCATGGGGTCAACATTTGGGGAGACCCAGTACTTC.

V is TRBV4-2 and J is TRBJ2-4; 11 positions match TRBD1. The V gene's germline CDR1 is LGHNA and CDR2 YNFKEQ. Unmatched junction bases numbered 7, after V lost 0 bases and J lost 3 bases. This CDR3 comprises 18 residues. The CDR3 DNA is TGTGCCAGCAGCCAAGATATGGGACAGGGGGTGCTCAAAAACATTCAGTACTTC. It is translated as CASSQDMGQGVLKNIQYF.

The V and J genes are TRBV7-2 and TRBJ1-1; D ambiguous. Per the germline V gene, CDR1 is SGHTA and CDR2 is FQGNSA. The CDR3 loop spans 18 amino acids. Trimming stripped 2 bases from V and 4 bases from J, with 23 bases between. CDR3 loop: CASSLMLQRLRPGTEAFF. CDR3 sequence (DNA): TGTGCCAGCAGCTTAATGTTACAGAGACTCAGGCCGGGCACTGAAGCTTTCTTT.

This clonotype was counted between two and nine times. The CDR3 DNA sequence: TGTGCCAGCAGCCGATTAGCGGGAGGGCCAGCCGACGAGCAGTACTTC. Translated: CASSRLAGGPADEQYF. The rearrangement joins TRBV7-2 to TRBJ2-7, with 11 bases identical to TRBD2. Germline CDR1 SGHTA, CDR2 FQGNSA. The V gene end was trimmed by 5 bases and the J gene end by 5 bases; junction bases not matched to a gene: 11. The CDR3 spans 16 residues. The full variable domain, in which reference TRBV7-2 and TRBJ2-7 provide the parts outside the CDR3, is GAGVSQSPSNKVTEKGKDVELRCDPISGHTALYWYRQSLGQGLEFLIYFQGNSAPDKSGLPSDRFSAERTGGSVSTLTIQRTQQEDSAVYLCASSRLAGGPADEQYFGPGTRLTVT.

The chain uses TRBV7-9 and TRBJ1-1, with TRBD1 as a possible D gene (6 bases). Germline V lookup: CDR1 SEHNR, CDR2 FQNEAQ (reference sequence). This CDR3 has 13 residues. V was trimmed by 4 bases and J by 3 bases, leaving 9 bases between them. CDR3 sequence reads: CASSWGRDTEAFF. DNA of the CDR3: TGTGCCAGCAGCTGGGGGCGCGACACTGAAGCTTTCTTT.

The chain recombines TRBV9 with TRBJ1-2, with D possibly being TRBD1 (6 bases). The ends were cut back, 5 bases at V and 6 bases at J, with 11 bases in the middle. The CDR3 is made up of 12 amino acids. Germline CDR1 SGDLS, CDR2 YYNGEE. CDR3 residues: CASRGGKDGYTF. The CDR3, as DNA: TGTGCCAGCAGAGGGGGTAAGGATGGCTACACCTTC.

At least ten counts were recorded for this clonotype. The chain recombines TRBV6-5 with TRBJ2-7; D is possibly TRBD1 (5 bases). Germline V gene lookup returns CDR1 MNHEY and CDR2 SVGAGI. This CDR3 has 14 residues. Trimming left V 3 bases short and J 6 bases short, with 15 bases between. DNA for the CDR3: TGTGCCAGCAGTTATATTACAGGCCGGATCGAGCAGTACTTC. It encodes CASSYITGRIEQYF.

The chain uses TRBV6-1 and TRBJ2-3, with D tentatively TRBD1 (6 bases). The V gene lost 11 bases and the J gene lost 1 base, with 16 bases spanning the gap. The CDR3 totals 14 residues. Germline V gene lookup returns CDR1 MNHNS and CDR2 SASEGT. The CDR3 DNA sequence: TGTGCCGGGGGCCGAGAGACGGGCACAGATACGCAGTATTTT. It is translated as CAGGRETGTDTQYF.

To note about this clonotype: At one boundary the junction diverges from the germline segment, which might be a read error. V gene TRBV20-1 combines with J gene TRBJ2-5; D is undetermined. Germline V gene lookup returns CDR1 DFQATT and CDR2 SNEGSKA (reference sequence). CDR3 length equals 11 residues. CDR3 sequence reads: CRASPQETQYF. CDR3 in DNA: TGCAGGGCTAGTCCGCAAGAGACCCAGTACTTC.